The 7 T cell receptor beta chains presented below share a single source sample, sequenced in a study of beta chain features in type 1 diabetes. Study conclusions and caveats: When Type 1 diabetes patients were examined, their TCRB CDR3s proved moderately but significantly shorter in all four CD4+ subsets.

These receptors' targets are unknown. Sequencing targeted expressed TCRB transcripts, as all isolated RNA had been reverse transcribed. Sequenced by immunoSEQ multiplex PCR; TCRdb stores in-frame clones only, minus some. The sample shows tens of thousands of clones, about 50% of them seen only once. Sequencing was performed on central memory CD4+ T cells from blood. These TCRs come from a man aged 25-45 years with type 1 diabetes.

This clone was observed a handful of times. The chain links TRBV30 to TRBJ2-4; weak D call: TRBD1 (6 bases). Trimming removed 0 bases from V and 4 bases from J, with 13 bases in between. Germline CDR1 and CDR2: GTSNPN and SVGIG (reference sequence). The CDR3 totals 15 residues. DNA of the CDR3: TGTGCCTGGAGTGTACTGGGGCAGGGGAAAAACATTCAGTACTTC. Translation: CAWSVLGQGKNIQYF.

The gene calls are TRBV13 and TRBJ2-7, with 14 bases lining up with TRBD2. In germline, CDR1 is PRHDT, CDR2 FYEKMQ (reference sequence). The CDR3 is 17 amino acids. V shed 3 bases, J shed 5 bases, and the junction held 9 bases outside the gene matches. CDR3 loop: CASSLSGTSGSGHEQYF. In DNA, the CDR3 is TGTGCCAGCAGCTTGTCCGGGACTAGCGGGAGTGGGCACGAGCAGTACTTC.

The chain couples TRBV7-9 to TRBJ2-1, with D perhaps TRBD1 (6 bases). CDR1 and CDR2 (germline): SEHNR, FQNEAQ (reference sequence). CDR3 size: 19 residues. V lost 3 bases to trimming and J lost 4 bases, with 25 bases between them. In DNA, the CDR3 is TGTGCCAGCAGCTTTTCACAGGGTCTTTGGGGCGTACTGTACAATGAGCAGTTCTTC. This codes for CASSFSQGLWGVLYNEQFF. The full variable domain, in which reference TRBV7-9 and TRBJ2-1 provide the parts outside the CDR3, is DTGVSQNPRHKITKRGQNVTFRCDPISEHNRLYWYRQTLGQGPEFLTYFQNEAQLEKSRLLSDRFSAERPKGSFSTLEIQRTEQGDSAMYLCASSFSQGLWGVLYNEQFFGPGTRLTVL.

The chain couples TRBV11-3 to TRBJ2-1; TRBD2 matches at 9 bases. This CDR3 comprises 15 residues. The J segment lost 10 bases and the V segment lost 5 bases, leaving 12 bases of the junction unmatched. Germline V lookup: CDR1 SGHNT, CDR2 YENEEA. For the CDR3, the DNA is TGTGCCAGCAGCCCGGGACTAGCCGATGTTAGGGAGCAGTTCTTC. Encoded protein: CASSPGLADVREQFF.

This clone showed up just a few times. The genes are TRBV2 and TRBJ2-1; 8 bases match TRBD2. The J segment lost 8 bases and the V segment lost 5 bases, leaving 11 bases of the junction unmatched. The CDR3 contains 15 residues. CDR1 SNHLY and CDR2 FYNNEI come from the germline V gene. The CDR3: CASSPRGGGFDEQFF. CDR3 nucleotide sequence: TGTGCCAGCAGTCCCAGGGGCGGGGGGTTCGATGAGCAGTTCTTC.

This rearrangement joins TRBV7-2 to TRBJ1-1; the D gene is possibly TRBD1 (6 bases). CDR3 size: 15 residues. The germline V gene encodes CDR1 SGHTA and CDR2 FQGNSA. Trimming removed 5 bases from V and 4 bases from J, with 17 bases in between. CDR3 protein: CASSPAQGSVTEAFF. The CDR3 coding sequence is TGTGCCAGCAGCCCCGCCCAGGGGAGCGTCACTGAAGCTTTCTTT.

This clone was seen a few times. The CDR3 DNA reads TGTGCCAGTAGTATTACGAGTGAACGGACAGGTCGACTGTTTTTT. As protein: CASSITSERTGRLFF. This chain uses TRBV19 with TRBJ1-4, with 7 nucleotides matching TRBD1. The CDR3 consists of 15 residues. Germline CDR1 is LNHDA and CDR2 is SQIVND (reference sequence). J gave up 13 bases and V 3 bases, and 14 bases lay outside the gene matches.